The clone carrying this TCR beta chain was seen more than once but under ten times. These data originate in a study of shared clonotypes between healthy human individuals. Study-level information: The plates for each donor numbered three CD4 naive, three CD4 memory, two CD8 naive and one CD8 memory.

Several immunoSEQ plates held equal portions of the genomic DNA taken from each subset. Profiled with immunoSEQ multiplex PCR; TCRdb holds only in-frame clones, not every one. The sample records over a million clones, about 80% being singletons. The CDR3 length is 16 residues. V was pared by 3 bases and J by 0 bases, with 12 bases between. Per the germline V gene, CDR1 is SGHDT and CDR2 is YYEEEE. HIV-negative, healthy adults without recent acute infections or vaccinations were the donors. Specimen: memory CD4+ T cells from PBMCs. The subset was: CD45RA-negative fraction. This receptor was taken from a man aged 18 to 30 in good health. Some clones in this sample may be carry-over from other donors' samples. This chain links TRBV5-6 with TRBJ2-2; D uncertain. The CDR3 region has the DNA TGTGCCAGCAGCTATCAGGTAGCCCCGAACACCGGGGAGCTGTTTTTT. Amino acid sequence: CASSYQVAPNTGELFF.